This T cell receptor (beta chain) was sequenced during a study of monozygotic twins with inflammatory bowel disease. For this clonotype: What it binds is not known.

Each UMI, carrying a 6-nucleotide sample barcode, came from template switching. TCRdb re-called the 5' RACE reads; every CDR3 protein appears as one record, without DNA. The sample's table shows approximately 390,000 distinct CDR3 sequences. Regarding the study as a whole: IBD patients, compared with healthy twins, shared fewer clonotypes with others (especially with disease activity). Between concordant and discordant twins, repertoire similarity failed to differ, a result that limited power may explain.

From germline, CDR1 is DFQATT and CDR2 SNEGSKA (reference sequence). CDR3 length: 15 residues. This TCR was sampled from a human donor with ulcerative colitis or Crohn's disease, or a healthy co-twin of an affected twin (not recorded which). This sequence joins TRBV20-1 and TRBJ1-4; the TCRdb D gene call, TRBD1, has no DNA to confirm it. The sample comprised blood. The CDR3 protein is CSAIGDRGRGEKLFF.